This T cell receptor (beta chain) came from a study of OX40 agonist ivuxolimab in advanced cancers. Per the germline V gene, CDR1 is SGDLS and CDR2 is YYNGEE. The CDR3 is made up of 15 amino acids. Trimming shortened V by 2 bases and J by 7 bases, and 18 bases separated the two germline ends. Sequenced by immunoSEQ multiplex PCR; TCRdb stores in-frame clones only, minus some. The sample yields 84,000 or so clones, 84% seen once. The starting material was CD4+ or CD8+ T cells sorted from blood, obtained in a trial of the OX40 agonist ivuxolimab. The receptor's source is an adult with an advanced solid tumor such as melanoma, head and neck, liver or kidney cancer. This chain links TRBV9 with TRBJ1-1, with D perhaps TRBD1 (6 bases). CDR3 sequence reads: CASSVSNREVGEAFF. The CDR3 DNA is TGTGCCAGCAGCGTCTCCAACAGGGAGGTGGGTGAAGCTTTCTTT.